A selection of T cell receptor beta chains follows, all from one sample in a study of blood T cell repertoires in COVID-19. Profiled with immunoSEQ multiplex PCR; TCRdb holds only in-frame clones, not every one. The sample has more than 400,000 clones, about 92% seen once. Sequences were obtained from PBMCs or T cells enriched from blood (not recorded which). All receptors derive from a man in his late teens or twenties who had recovered from COVID-19. Both conserved end residues are part of each CDR3. Fields, in order: D gene, V gene, J gene, clone size, CDR3 DNA, CDR3 protein. A D gene is named only where the DNA matches it firmly. A clone size is listed for some rows: how often the clone was seen (once, few, many), or a class if it is expanded.

-,TRBV5-1,TRBJ1-1,-,TGCGCCAGCAGCTTGTTCGGGGGAATGAACACTGAAGCTTTCTTT,CASSLFGGMNTEAFF
TRBD2,TRBV6-1,TRBJ2-7,-,TGTGCCAGCAGTGGTTATTCGACTAGCGGGGGGTACGAGCAGTACTTC,CASSGYSTSGGYEQYF
-,TRBV29-1,TRBJ1-1,-,TGCAGCGCCGACGGACAGTTCAACACTGAAGCTTTCTTT,CSADGQFNTEAFF
-,TRBV5-6,TRBJ1-1,-,TGTGCCAGCAGCTTGGACCCTCGGGGAGGGAACACTGAAGCTTTCTTT,CASSLDPRGGNTEAFF
-,TRBV6-4,TRBJ2-3,-,TGTGCCAGCAGTTTAGAGGTCACAGATACGCAGTATTTT,CASSLEVTDTQYF
-,TRBV2,TRBJ1-2,few,TGTGCCAGCAGTCAGACAGAAGGCTATGGCTACACCTTC,CASSQTEGYGYTF
TRBD2,TRBV5-1,TRBJ2-7,-,TGCGCCAGAAATCTAGCGGGGGTGTACGAGCAGTACTTC,CARNLAGVYEQYF
TRBD1,TRBV14,TRBJ1-1,-,TGTGCCAGCAGCCAAAGGACAGGGGGCACTGAAGCTTTCTTT,CASSQRTGGTEAFF
TRBD2,TRBV11-3,TRBJ2-1,-,TGTGCCAGCAGTCGTAGGACTAGCGTTGAGCAGTTCTTC,CASSRRTSVEQFF
-,TRBV7-9,TRBJ2-7,-,TGTGCCAGCAGCTTTGAAGGGGCAGAGGACGAGCAGTACTTC,CASSFEGAEDEQYF
-,TRBV5-1,TRBJ2-5,-,TGCGCCAGGAACAGGGTCCCAGAGACCCAGTACTTC,CARNRVPETQYF
-,TRBV2,TRBJ1-1,-,TGTGCCAGCATGGACGGACTCCTGAACACTGAAGCTTTCTTT,CASMDGLLNTEAFF
TRBD1,TRBV11-2,TRBJ1-2,once,TGTGCCAGCAGCTCCCTACAGGGGAGGTATGGCTACACCTTC,CASSSLQGRYGYTF
-,TRBV4-1,TRBJ1-1,-,TGCGCCAGCAGCCAAGATCGGGGGGGATGGTTCGCTGAAGCTTTCTTT,CASSQDRGGWFAEAFF
TRBD1,TRBV5-1,TRBJ1-1,-,TGCGCCAGCAGCGCCGGACAGGGGGGTCAAAAAGCTTTCTTT,CASSAGQGGQKAFF
-,TRBV7-6,TRBJ2-1,-,TGTGCCAGCAGCTTATCCCCCCTAATCAATGAGCAGTTCTTC,CASSLSPLINEQFF
TRBD1,TRBV15,TRBJ1-1,-,TGTGCCACCAGCGGAATGGGACAGCTGAACACTGAAGCTTTCTTT,CATSGMGQLNTEAFF
-,TRBV9,TRBJ1-6,-,TGTGCCAGCAGCCCACAGGTTGTTGCCTCACCCCTCCACTTT,CASSPQVVASPLHF
-,TRBV5-1,TRBJ2-6,-,TGCGCCAGCAGCGTGGGAGGCTCGGGGGCCAACGTCCTGACTTTC,CASSVGGSGANVLTF
TRBD1,TRBV5-1,TRBJ2-1,once,TGCGCCAGCAGCGGAAGGGACAGGGCCTACAATGAGCAGTTCTTC,CASSGRDRAYNEQFF
TRBD2,TRBV28,TRBJ2-2,-,TGTGCCAGCAGTCGCGGGACTAGCGGGAGCGGGGAGCTGTTTTTT,CASSRGTSGSGELFF
-,TRBV25-1,TRBJ2-5,-,TGTGCCAGCAGTGATAATGCGGGAAAACTAGAAGAGACCCAGTACTTC,CASSDNAGKLEETQYF
TRBD1,TRBV18,TRBJ1-1,-,TGTGCCAGCTCACCGGTTCAGGGGGCGGACACTGAAGCTTTCTTT,CASSPVQGADTEAFF
-,TRBV3-1/TRBV3-2,TRBJ1-2,-,TGTGCCAGCAGCCCGATCCCGGGACACTGGGGCTACACCTTC,CASSPIPGHWGYTF
TRBD2,TRBV29-1,TRBJ2-1,-,TGCAGCGCCAAGGGTGGGAGGGAAAACAATGAGCAGTTCTTC,CSAKGGRENNEQFF
-,TRBV7-8,TRBJ1-1,once,TGTGCCAGCAGCTTAGTTTGGGGAGGCGCCACTGAAGCTTTCTTT,CASSLVWGGATEAFF
-,TRBV7-2,TRBJ1-1,-,TGTGCCAGCAGCTTACGCGGATTCGGCTTAGGTGGGAACACTGAAGCTTTCTTT,CASSLRGFGLGGNTEAFF
TRBD1,TRBV7-7,TRBJ1-6,-,TGTGCCAGCAGCTTTGACAGGGACCATTCACCCCTCCACTTT,CASSFDRDHSPLHF
-,TRBV5-1,TRBJ1-6,once,TGCGCCAGCAGCTTGGAGCGGTATAATTCACCCCTCCACTTT,CASSLERYNSPLHF
-,TRBV6-5,TRBJ1-2,-,TGTGCCAGCATTCGCACAGGGTACGGCTACACCTTC,CASIRTGYGYTF
TRBD1,TRBV19,TRBJ1-2,-,TGTGCCAGTAGTATAGCAGGGGGATCTAGCTATGGCTACACCTTC,CASSIAGGSSYGYTF
-,TRBV2,TRBJ1-4,-,TGTGCCAGCAGAAGGGAGTTTAATGAAAAACTGTTTTTT,CASRREFNEKLFF
TRBD1,TRBV19,TRBJ1-1,-,TGTGCCACCTACCCCAGGACAGGCAAGGGAACTGAAGCTTTCTTT,CATYPRTGKGTEAFF
TRBD2,TRBV7-9,TRBJ2-1,-,TGTGCCAGCAGCTTAGTTTCCGGGGGGAGCAGAGGGTCCTACAATGAGCAGTTCTTC,CASSLVSGGSRGSYNEQFF
-,TRBV19,TRBJ2-5,-,TGTGCCAGTAGTATAGAGGACAAGTACCAAGAGACCCAGTACTTC,CASSIEDKYQETQYF
TRBD1,TRBV15,TRBJ1-5,-,TGTGCCACCGCCCAGGGGGTGGGTCAGCCCCAGCATTTT,CATAQGVGQPQHF
-,TRBV12-3/TRBV12-4,TRBJ1-2,-,TGTGCCAGCAGTTTGATTAGGGGTGGCTACACCTTC,CASSLIRGGYTF
TRBD2,TRBV28,TRBJ2-3,-,TGTGCCAGCGGAAGCGGGGCAGATACGCAGTATTTT,CASGSGADTQYF
TRBD1,TRBV9,TRBJ2-5,once,TGTGCCAGCAGCATCTTCGACAGGGTGGAGACCCAGTACTTC,CASSIFDRVETQYF
-,TRBV28,TRBJ1-5,-,TGTGCCAGTATCTCCGGGTCGTTAAATCAGCCCCAGCATTTT,CASISGSLNQPQHF